Listed here are 26 T cell receptor beta chains from one sample, sequenced in a study of OX40 agonist ivuxolimab in advanced cancers. Assay: immunoSEQ multiplex PCR; the TCRdb copy retains only in-frame clones and omits some. This sample has just under 65,000 clones; 86% occur once, and the top ten carry roughly 1.2%. This material consisted of CD4+ or CD8+ T cells sorted from blood, taken in a trial of the OX40 agonist ivuxolimab. These receptors were collected from an adult with an advanced solid tumor such as melanoma, head and neck, liver or kidney cancer.

This rearrangement joins TRBV5-6 to TRBJ2-1; the D call may be TRBD1 or TRBD2 (5 bases each). The CDR3 consists of 14 residues. Germline values: CDR1 SGHDT, CDR2 YYEEEE. V shed 6 bases and J shed 3 bases, with 13 bases lying between them. The CDR3 spells CASKGTSIYNEQFF. Written as DNA, the CDR3 is TGTGCCAGCAAGGGGACCTCAATCTACAATGAGCAGTTCTTC. The full variable domain, completed using reference TRBV5-6 and TRBJ2-1, is DAGVTQSPTHLIKTRGQQVTLRCSPKSGHDTVSWYQQALGQGPQFIFQYYEEEERQRGNFPDRFSGHQFPNYSSELNVNALLLGDSALYLCASKGTSIYNEQFFGPGTRLTVL.

A single count supports this clone. The chain is built from TRBV6-6 and TRBJ2-7; 7 nucleotides match TRBD1. V shed 3 bases and J 2 bases; nucleotides not matched to a gene: 4. CDR3 length equals 14 residues. The germline gives CDR1 MNHNY, CDR2 SVGAGI (reference sequence). CDR3 residues: CASSYRDRTYEQYF. For the CDR3, the DNA is TGTGCCAGCAGTTATAGGGACAGAACCTACGAGCAGTACTTC.

The chain links TRBV6-1 to TRBJ2-1, with D unresolved. The V gene lost 3 bases and the J gene lost 10 bases, with 16 bases spanning the gap. CDR3 length: 14 amino acids. Germline assignment: CDR1 MNHNS and CDR2 SASEGT. The CDR3 DNA sequence: TGTGCCAGCAGTGATCCAGGTCCCCGTTTGGAGCAGTTCTTC. This encodes CASSDPGPRLEQFF.

For the CDR3, the DNA is TGTGCCAGCAGCTCCCCCCAGGGGCCCTACGAGCAGTACTTC. This translates into CASSSPQGPYEQYF. The chain carries TRBV28 and TRBJ2-7; a weak D match, TRBD1 (6 bases). This CDR3 is built from 14 residues. From germline, CDR1 is MDHEN and CDR2 SYDVKM. Trimming took off 6 bases at V and 2 bases at J, with 14 bases between the two ends.

This chain connects TRBV6-1 to TRBJ1-5; tentative D call: TRBD1 (5 bases). The CDR3 runs 16 residues. CDR1 and CDR2 from the germline V gene are MNHNS and SASEGT. The germline V and J ends were trimmed by 3 bases and 0 bases, with 12 bases remaining between them. In nucleotides, the CDR3 is TGTGCCAGCAGTGATGGGACGGTATATAGCAATCAGCCCCAGCATTTT. Translating gives CASSDGTVYSNQPQHF.

The gene calls are TRBV10-3 and TRBJ2-1; 7 bases line up with TRBD2. Looked up from germline, CDR1 is ENHRY and CDR2 is SYGVKD. This CDR3 spans 17 amino acids. Germline trimming cut 4 bases from V and 4 bases from J; bases unmatched to any gene: 13. In DNA, the CDR3 is TGTGCCATCAGTGGGGGGGTGGCGGGACTAACTTACAATGAGCAGTTCTTC. Protein: CAISGGVAGLTYNEQFF.

This rearrangement joins TRBV7-3 to TRBJ2-1; D gene ambiguous. The CDR3 spans 14 residues. Trimming took 5 bases from V and 3 from J, leaving 11 bases between them. The germline CDR1 and CDR2 sequences are SGHTA and FQGTGA. The CDR3 spells CASSPTGLYNEQFF. The CDR3 bases are TGTGCCAGCAGCCCAACCGGGCTCTACAATGAGCAGTTCTTC.

J is TRBJ1-1 and V is TRBV27; TRBD1 is a possible D gene (5 bases). Trimming took 6 bases from V and 6 from J, leaving 17 bases between them. The germline gives CDR1 MNHEY, CDR2 SMNVEV (reference sequence). The CDR3 runs to 14 residues. CDR3 amino acids: CASRARVGAPEAFF. The CDR3 DNA sequence: TGTGCCAGCAGGGCCCGCGTAGGGGCCCCTGAAGCTTTCTTT.

The chain has TRBV6-6 and TRBJ1-5, with D hard to call. Germline CDR1 and CDR2: MNHNY and SVGAGI (reference sequence). V was clipped by 6 bases and J by 7 bases, with 13 bases between them. CDR3 length equals 13 residues. The DNA for the CDR3 is TGTGCCAGCAGCCAAGGAGGTGGGCAGCCCCAGCATTTT. It specifies CASSQGGGQPQHF.

The chain recombines TRBV28 with TRBJ1-2, with D unclear. V shed 6 bases and J shed 0 bases, with 11 bases lying between them. The V gene's germline CDR1 is MDHEN and CDR2 SYDVKM. The CDR3 consists of 14 residues. CDR3 residues: CASSLDPSNYGYTF. In DNA, the CDR3 is TGTGCCAGCAGCCTGGACCCTTCTAACTATGGCTACACCTTC.

On this clone itself: The junction departs from germline at one end; a sequencing error may be responsible. This chain links TRBV7-7 with TRBJ2-1; D not certain. Germline CDR1 is SSHAT and CDR2 is FNYEAQ (reference sequence). The CDR3 runs 13 residues. CDR3 in DNA: TGTGCTAGCAGCTTACAACCGGCCAATGAGCAGTTCTTC. Protein sequence: CASSLQPANEQFF.

The chain recombines TRBV2 with TRBJ2-7; 7 bases align to TRBD1. Trimming at V came to 6 bases and at J to 0 bases, leaving 5 bases not matched to a gene. This CDR3 has 14 residues. Germline CDR1 is SNHLY and CDR2 is FYNNEI. The CDR3 bases are TGTGCCAGCAGAGACAGGGAATACTCCTACGAGCAGTACTTC. Its protein product is CASRDREYSYEQYF.

This chain uses TRBV7-2 with TRBJ2-5; 9 bases are shared with TRBD1. The CDR3 has 16 amino acids. V lost 0 bases, J lost 2 bases, and 4 bases stayed unmatched. CDR1 is SGHTA, CDR2 FQGNSA, per germline. This CDR3 reads CASSLAWTGVQETQYF. The CDR3 nucleotides read TGTGCCAGCAGCTTAGCTTGGACAGGGGTTCAAGAGACCCAGTACTTC.

The genes are TRBV5-6 and TRBJ1-2, with TRBD1 matching 8 bases. After removal of 4 bases from V and 3 bases from J, the junction contained 5 bases not matched to a gene. CDR1 is SGHDT, CDR2 YYEEEE, per germline. The CDR3 contains 14 residues. CDR3 coding DNA: TGTGCCAGCAGCCATCTGGACAGGGACTATGGCTACACCTTC. This codes for CASSHLDRDYGYTF.

About this clone: Relative to the germline gene, one junction end is altered; a read error may explain this. J is TRBJ2-1 and V is TRBV5-1; 7 positions match TRBD2. The CDR3 is 15 residues long. CDR1 and CDR2 (germline): SGHRS, YFSETQ. For the CDR3, the DNA is TGCACCAGCAGCTTGATGGCTAGCGGCTACAATGAGCAGTTCTTC. It specifies CTSSLMASGYNEQFF.

The J gene is TRBJ1-1, the V gene TRBV5-1; TRBD1 matches at 10 bases. The V segment lost 4 bases and the J segment 4 bases; nucleotides outside the gene matches: 7. CDR3 size: 15 residues. CDR1 and CDR2 from the germline V gene are SGHRS and YFSETQ. The CDR3 DNA reads TGCGCCAGCAGCCCAGGGACAGGGGCGGCCACTGAAGCTTTCTTT. The encoded protein is CASSPGTGAATEAFF.

The J gene is TRBJ2-7, the V gene TRBV30, with a possible D match to TRBD2 (5 bases). This CDR3 is 13 amino acids long. V was clipped by 4 bases and J by 1 base, with 11 bases between them. Per the germline V gene, CDR1 is GTSNPN and CDR2 is SVGIG (reference sequence). DNA for the CDR3: TGTGCCTGGACAGAAGAGGGTTCCTACGAGCAGTACTTC. Protein: CAWTEEGSYEQYF. The whole variable domain, remainder taken from reference TRBV30 and TRBJ2-7, is SQTIHQWPATLVQPVGSPLSLECTVEGTSNPNLYWYRQAAGRGLQLLFYSVGIGQISSEVPQNLSASRPQDRQFILSSKKLLLSDSGFYLCAWTEEGSYEQYFGPGTRLTVT.

The V and J genes are TRBV27 and TRBJ2-3; the match to TRBD2 covers 8 bases. Trimming took 6 bases from V and 8 from J; bases not matched to a gene: 4. Germline V gene sequence: CDR1 MNHEY, CDR2 SMNVEV (reference sequence). The CDR3 loop spans 12 amino acids. CDR3 sequence: CASRPSGGTQYF. In nucleotides, the CDR3 is TGTGCCAGCAGGCCGAGCGGGGGTACGCAGTATTTT.

The rearrangement joins TRBV28 to TRBJ1-5; D uncertain. V was shortened by 4 bases and J by 7 bases, with 11 bases between the two germline ends. The CDR3 totals 13 residues. The germline CDR1 and CDR2 sequences are MDHEN and SYDVKM. The CDR3 loop reads CASSSTRGQPQHF. Here the CDR3 DNA reads TGTGCCAGCAGTTCGACTCGTGGCCAGCCCCAGCATTTT.

The rearrangement joins TRBV2 to TRBJ2-6; no clear D gene. The germline V and J ends were trimmed by 3 bases and 1 base, with 7 bases remaining between them. CDR1 and CDR2 from the germline V gene are SNHLY and FYNNEI. This CDR3 is built from 15 residues. The CDR3 region has the DNA TGTGCCAGCAGTGAGGGCCAGTCTGGGGCCAACGTCCTGACTTTC. This sequence encodes CASSEGQSGANVLTF.

The CDR3 region is CASRGTPTYEQYF. As DNA, the CDR3 is TGTGCCAGCAGGGGGACACCTACCTACGAGCAGTACTTC. This chain connects TRBV6-5 to TRBJ2-7; possible D gene TRBD1, 6 bases. CDR3 length: 13 residues. Germline CDR1 reads MNHEY; CDR2 reads SVGAGI. The V and J ends lost 6 bases and 2 bases respectively, with 11 bases between them.

This clone was observed once. The chain employs TRBV19 and TRBJ1-1, with 7 bases identical to TRBD1. CDR1 LNHDA and CDR2 SQIVND come from the germline V gene (reference sequence). Losses at the gene ends were 5 bases for V and 2 bases for J; bases not matched to a gene: 8. The CDR3 is 15 residues long. In DNA, the CDR3 is TGTGCCAGTAGTCCCCACCAGGGGGAAAACACTGAAGCTTTCTTT. Translated: CASSPHQGENTEAFF.

The gene calls are TRBV6-6 and TRBJ2-1, with 8 positions matching TRBD2. The CDR3 is made up of 16 amino acids. J was trimmed by 9 bases and V by 7 bases; bases with no gene match: 17. Germline assignment: CDR1 MNHNY and CDR2 SVGAGI (reference sequence). CDR3 sequence reads: CASMILVGGRFGEQFF. The CDR3 DNA reads as TGTGCCAGCATGATTTTGGTAGGCGGGAGGTTTGGTGAGCAGTTCTTC.

CDR3: CASSLLAPGQKNGYTF. The CDR3 DNA follows: TGTGCCAGCAGTTTACTTGCCCCGGGACAGAAAAATGGCTACACCTTC. V is TRBV28 and J is TRBJ1-2, with 7 bases identical to TRBD1. J lost 6 bases, V lost 2 bases, and 12 bases had no gene match. The CDR3 contains 16 residues. The germline V gene has CDR1 MDHEN and CDR2 SYDVKM.

The chain combines TRBV28 with TRBJ1-5, with D tentatively TRBD1 (5 bases). The CDR3 is 13 residues long. Trimming took 5 bases from V and 13 from J, leaving 18 bases between them. Germline V CDR1 and CDR2: MDHEN, SYDVKM. The DNA of the CDR3 is TGTGCCAGCAGTGCCACCAATGGGGCTTCTCAGCATTTT. Translating it yields CASSATNGASQHF.

This chain's CDR3 is CASSLTSGSRGYEQYF. DNA of the CDR3: TGCGCCAGCAGCTTAACTAGCGGGAGTCGTGGCTACGAGCAGTACTTC. This sequence joins TRBV5-1 and TRBJ2-7; 11 nucleotides line up with TRBD2. This CDR3 is 16 amino acids long. Germline loops: CDR1 SGHRS, CDR2 YFSETQ. Trimming took 2 bases from V and 3 from J; bases not matched to a gene: 7. Supplemented by reference TRBV5-1 and TRBJ2-7, the full variable domain reads KAGVTQTPRYLIKTRGQQVTLSCSPISGHRSVSWYQQTPGQGLQFLFEYFSETQRNKGNFPGRFSGRQFSNSRSEMNVSTLELGDSALYLCASSLTSGSRGYEQYFGPGTRLTVT.